This T cell receptor beta chain was captured by sequencing in a study of vaccination and CD4 T cells after COVID-19. Overall study results and limits: There was no significant change from approximately 21 to 38 median reactive clonotypes.

Time point given: late sampling 161 to 241 days after vaccination in a few convalescent patients. Treatment noted: roughly nine-day PBMC culture with coronavirus spike peptide pools or control peptides (ViraFEST assay). In regard to this clonotype: The target antigen is unknown.

An Oncomine TCR Beta short-read assay was used to sequence the DNA from cultured CD4+ T cells. A single record per CDR3 protein comes from TCRdb applying MiXCR to the PCR reads. The sample lists more than 20,000 distinct CDR3 sequences; around 39% were seen once. Trimming shortened V by 6 bases and J by 0 bases, and 13 bases separated the two germline ends. CDR3 size: 15 residues. Germline CDR1 reads SEHNR; CDR2 reads FQNEAQ (reference sequence). The J gene is TRBJ2-3, the V gene TRBV7-9; tentatively, D is TRBD2 (6 bases). The TCR comes from a human donor who had recovered from COVID-19. Sequences were derived from CD4+ T cells from blood, cultured in vitro, sampled about 7 months after SARS-CoV-2 vaccination. The CDR3 is CASRPTGRSTDTQYF. CDR3 nucleotides: TGTGCCAGCAGGCCGACCGGGAGAAGCACAGATACGCAGTATTTT.